What follows are 17 T cell receptor beta chains derived from one specimen sequenced in a study of CD8+ T cells in alopecia areata. cDNA prepared by RNA extraction and subsequent reverse transcription served as the template for sequencing. Sequencing was performed with immunoSEQ multiplex PCR; in TCRdb, only in-frame clones are kept and a portion is missing. The repertoire has about 190,000 clones, roughly three fifths of them found once; the top ten carry 10% to 15%. Treatment defined: oral pan-JAK inhibitor, 5-10 mg twice daily. Sequencing was performed on CD8+ T cells sorted from blood, taken at week 24, from a patient treated with tofacitinib. These receptors were taken from a human donor with alopecia areata.

This clone was detected only a few times. In DNA form, the CDR3 reads TGTGCCGGGCCTGGAGAGAACACTGAAGCTTTCTTT. Its translation: CAGPGENTEAFF. The J gene is TRBJ1-1, the V gene TRBV30; D remains ambiguous. The CDR3 runs to 12 residues. Trimming removed 8 bases at V and 1 base at J, with 11 bases between. CDR1 is GTSNPN and CDR2 is SVGIG in the germline V gene (reference sequence).

This clone showed up just a few times. This chain connects TRBV5-6 to TRBJ2-1; D not resolved. The CDR3 length is 16 residues. Germline V gives CDR1 SGHDT, CDR2 YYEEEE. With 0 bases removed from V and 0 bases from J, the gap between germline ends came to 10 bases. The chain's CDR3 is CASSLVSSSSYNEQFF. Here the CDR3 DNA reads TGTGCCAGCAGCTTGGTTTCTTCGAGCTCCTACAATGAGCAGTTCTTC.

V is TRBV18 and J is TRBJ1-2; 7 nucleotides line up with TRBD1. Germline V gene lookup returns CDR1 KGHSH and CDR2 LQKENI. This CDR3 comprises 15 residues. The J segment lost 4 bases and the V segment lost 6 bases, leaving 11 bases of the junction unmatched. CDR3 amino acids: CASSNTTGRSYGYTF. The CDR3 DNA sequence: TGTGCCAGCTCGAATACGACAGGGAGATCCTATGGCTACACCTTC.

The chain links TRBV7-9 to TRBJ2-2, with TRBD1 matching 8 bases. Germline V gives CDR1 SEHNR, CDR2 FQNEAQ (reference sequence). The CDR3 sequence is 14 residues long. The V segment lost 7 bases and the J segment 9 bases; nucleotides outside the gene matches: 10. For the CDR3, the DNA is TGTGCCAGCACCTCAGGGGGCGTTTCAAGGGAGCTGTTTTTT. It codes for CASTSGGVSRELFF.

CDR3 in amino acids: CASSDGFYEQYF. The CDR3 nucleotides read TGTGCCAGCAGCGATGGCTTTTACGAGCAGTACTTC. The chain carries TRBV5-6 and TRBJ2-7; the D is unclear. The CDR3 length is 12 residues. Looked up from germline, CDR1 is SGHDT and CDR2 is YYEEEE. V was trimmed by 4 bases and J by 4 bases, leaving 9 bases between them.

This rearrangement joins TRBV25-1 to TRBJ1-1; D is unclear. CDR3 size: 12 residues. V dropped 0 bases and J dropped 5 bases, with 4 bases sitting between them. Germline V gene data show CDR1 as MGHDK and CDR2 as SYGVNS. CDR3 amino acids: CASSEYGTEAFF. CDR3 DNA: TGTGCCAGCAGTGAATACGGGACTGAAGCTTTCTTT. Drawing the rest from reference TRBV25-1 and TRBJ1-1, the complete variable domain is EADIYQTPRYLVIGTGKKITLECSQTMGHDKMYWYQQDPGMELHLIHYSYGVNSTEKGDLSSESTVSRIRTEHFPLTLESARPSHTSQYLCASSEYGTEAFFGQGTRLTVV.

The chain employs TRBV30 and TRBJ1-1, with unresolved D. Germline CDR1 GTSNPN, CDR2 SVGIG (reference sequence). V was pared by 5 bases and J by 0 bases, with 16 bases between. The length of the CDR3 is 15 residues. This CDR3 is CAWVGIGGMNTEAFF. The CDR3 DNA is TGTGCCTGGGTTGGGATAGGTGGCATGAACACTGAAGCTTTCTTT.

In regard to this clone: Other DNA sequences of this sample code for an identical CDR3. This chain connects TRBV30 to TRBJ2-7, with a possible D match to TRBD1 (5 bases). The V gene lost 2 bases and the J gene lost 4 bases, with 6 bases spanning the gap. Germline V gene lookup returns CDR1 GTSNPN and CDR2 SVGIG (reference sequence). The CDR3 consists of 11 residues. The CDR3 bases are TGTGCCTGGAGTTCAGGGTACGAGCAGTACTTC. This gives the protein CAWSSGYEQYF.

V usage is TRBV7-9 and J usage is TRBJ2-7; the match to TRBD1 covers 10 bases. Germline V gene lookup returns CDR1 SEHNR and CDR2 FQNEAQ (reference sequence). The CDR3 is made up of 15 amino acids. V shed 4 bases and J 7 bases; nucleotides not matched to a gene: 10. The CDR3 coding sequence is TGTGCCAGCAGCTGGAGGGACAGGGGTGCTTTGGAGCAGTACTTC. Amino acid sequence: CASSWRDRGALEQYF.

For the CDR3, the DNA is TGTGCCAGCAGCCCCGGGTCCGAAGAGACCCAGTACTTC. Its translation is CASSPGSEETQYF. The V gene is TRBV7-2, the J gene TRBJ2-5; D is unresolved. V shed 5 bases and J shed 3 bases, with 10 bases lying between them. CDR1 is SGHTA, CDR2 FQGNSA, per germline. The CDR3 totals 13 residues.

This clone was seen a handful of times. The V call is TRBV5-6, the J call TRBJ1-5; D unresolved. Trimming removed 2 bases from V and 6 bases from J, with 9 bases in between. This CDR3 is 13 amino acids long. Germline CDR1 reads SGHDT; CDR2 reads YYEEEE. The CDR3 loop is CASSFQTGQPQHF. For the CDR3, the DNA is TGTGCCAGCAGCTTCCAAACCGGTCAGCCCCAGCATTTT.

The V call is TRBV4-2, the J call TRBJ2-3; possibly TRBD2 for D (5 bases). Trimming took 3 bases from V and 1 from J, leaving 8 bases between them. The CDR3 is 14 residues long. The germline gives CDR1 LGHNA, CDR2 YNFKEQ. CDR3 nucleotide sequence: TGTGCCAGCAGCCATGGACTTGGCACAGATACGCAGTATTTT. It translates to CASSHGLGTDTQYF.

This chain uses TRBV7-9 with TRBJ1-5, with 7 bases identical to TRBD1. This CDR3 comprises 12 residues. Per germline, CDR1 SEHNR and CDR2 FQNEAQ (reference sequence). V trimming: 1 base; J trimming: 12 bases; junction bases outside the gene matches: 3. This chain's CDR3 is CASSLDRDSQHF. For the CDR3, the DNA is TGTGCCAGCAGCTTAGACCGGGACAGCCAGCATTTT.

The chain links TRBV29-1 to TRBJ2-5; TRBD2 aligns across 7 bases. J gave up 2 bases and V 3 bases, and 6 bases lay outside the gene matches. CDR3 size: 14 residues. Germline loops: CDR1 SQVTM, CDR2 ANQGSEA. The DNA of the CDR3 is TGCAGCGTTGATTTCGGACTAGATCAAGAGACCCAGTACTTC. Encoded protein: CSVDFGLDQETQYF.

The chain combines TRBV25-1 with TRBJ1-4; 7 positions agree with TRBD1. From germline, CDR1 is MGHDK and CDR2 SYGVNS. Losses at the gene ends were 1 base for V and 8 bases for J; bases not matched to a gene: 4. The CDR3 sequence is 14 residues long. The CDR3 loop reads CASSELGGGEKLFF. The CDR3 coding sequence is TGTGCCAGCAGTGAATTAGGGGGCGGAGAAAAACTGTTTTTT.

This chain uses TRBV2 with TRBJ2-4; 7 bases are shared with TRBD1. The CDR3 has 17 residues. The trim removed 5 bases at V and 0 bases at J, leaving 10 bases unmatched. From germline, CDR1 is SNHLY and CDR2 FYNNEI. CDR3 sequence: CASSRFSQGIAKNIQYF. DNA of the CDR3: TGTGCCAGCAGTCGTTTTTCACAGGGGATAGCCAAAAACATTCAGTACTTC.

In its sample, this clone was seen a few times. Other DNA sequences in the same sample also yield this CDR3. This chain links TRBV6-5 with TRBJ2-5, with 7 bases matching TRBD2. Trimming cost V 0 bases and J 9 bases; bases outside gene matches: 1. Germline CDR1 is MNHEY and CDR2 is SVGAGI. The CDR3 is 12 residues long. CDR3 nucleotide sequence: TGTGCCAGCAGTTACTCGGGGGGGGCCCAGTACTTC. Its translation: CASSYSGGAQYF.